This T cell receptor beta chain was sequenced in a study of shared clonotypes between healthy human individuals. Sequencing was at deep level. Per the original data handling: Filtering differed since immunoSEQ provided only junctions, with no quality scores. TCRdb keeps only in-frame clones here, not all; method: immunoSEQ multiplex PCR. Clone size and the V and J calls come from that table; the DNA yielded D and trimming. Of approximately 2.5 million clones listed, 90% to 95% are singletons. The CDR3 loop spans 18 amino acids. CDR1 and CDR2 from the germline V gene are SGHVS and FQNEAQ. V was trimmed by 1 base and J by 0 bases, leaving 16 bases between them.

The sequence came from a man between 18 and 29 years old in good health. What was sequenced was naive CD4+ T cells sorted from blood. Regarding subset: CD45RA+ positively selected. The rearrangement links TRBV7-8 to TRBJ1-5; unclear D gene. The CDR3 nucleotides are TGTGCCAGCAGCTTAGGTCTTATGTGGCAGATTAGCAATCAGCCCCAGCATTTT. Translating it yields CASSLGLMWQISNQPQHF.